The rows below give T cell receptor beta chains drawn from one sample of a study of vaccination effects on CD4 cells after COVID-19. The table came from immunoSEQ multiplex PCR; TCRdb's copy has only in-frame clones and leaves some out. The sample has roughly 63,000 clones; around three quarters are singletons. No antigens are known for them. The material sequenced was CD4+ T cells from PBMCs cultured with HCoV-OC43 spike peptides, taken before COVID-19 vaccination. These TCRs come from a human donor who received a COVID-19 vaccine. CDR3s include the opening cysteine and the closing phenylalanine or tryptophan. The D gene is left open where the match is weak. Some rows mark clone size as missing; the rest say once, few, many or name a class of expanded clone.

cdr3_aa | cdr3_nt | v_call | d_call | clone_size | j_call
CATSRDRPNTEAFF | TGTGCCACCAGCAGAGACAGGCCGAACACTGAAGCTTTCTTT | TRBV15 | . | few | TRBJ1-1
CASSLQRGLNEQFF | TGTGCCAGCAGTTTACAGCGGGGGCTAAATGAGCAGTTCTTC | TRBV28 | TRBD2 | . | TRBJ2-1
CASSRPGLGYGYTF | TGTGCCAGCAGTCGACCAGGGCTGGGCTATGGCTACACCTTC | TRBV13 | . | . | TRBJ1-2
CASSPRGSNTEAFF | TGCGCCAGCAGCCCGCGGGGGTCAAACACTGAAGCTTTCTTT | TRBV5-1 | . | . | TRBJ1-1
CASSYSKVGAGSPLHF | TGTGCCAGCAGTTACTCGAAGGTGGGGGCAGGATCACCCCTCCACTTT | TRBV6-6 | . | . | TRBJ1-6
CASSMSTGRDTEAFF | TGTGCCAGTAGTATGTCGACAGGTCGGGACACTGAAGCTTTCTTT | TRBV19 | . | . | TRBJ1-1
CASSPLPGTGENTEAFF | TGTGCCAGCAGCCCATTACCTGGGACAGGGGAAAACACTGAAGCTTTCTTT | TRBV14 | TRBD1 | . | TRBJ1-1
CASSYSGQLNTEAFF | TGTGCCAGCAGTTACTCAGGGCAGTTGAACACTGAAGCTTTCTTT | TRBV6-5 | . | . | TRBJ1-1
CASSVGEGLNIQYF | TGTGCCAGCAGCGTAGGTGAAGGCTTGAACATTCAGTACTTC | TRBV9 | . | . | TRBJ2-4
CASSLVGVAGELFF | TGTGCCAGCAGCTTGGTTGGGGTCGCCGGGGAGCTGTTTTTT | TRBV7-9 | . | . | TRBJ2-2
CASSFLRTGETQYF | TGCGCCAGCAGCTTTCTCAGGACGGGAGAGACCCAGTACTTC | TRBV5-1 | . | . | TRBJ2-5
CASSQVRGQGDTEAFF | TGCGCCAGCAGCCAAGTACGGGGACAGGGAGACACTGAAGCTTTCTTT | TRBV4-1 | TRBD1 | . | TRBJ1-1
CASGFRSGELFF | TGTGCTAGTGGTTTTCGGTCCGGGGAGCTGTTTTTT | TRBV12-5 | . | once | TRBJ2-2
CATSRPTVGREKLFF | TGTGCCACCAGCAGACCGACAGTGGGCAGGGAAAAACTGTTTTTT | TRBV15 | . | . | TRBJ1-4
CASSFRAVSSGNTIYF | TGTGCCAGCAGCTTCCGTGCGGTGAGCTCTGGAAACACCATATATTTT | TRBV7-2 | . | . | TRBJ1-3
CASSQAPLAGRDTQYF | TGTGCCAGCAGCCAAGCTCCCCTAGCGGGGAGAGATACGCAGTATTTT | TRBV3-1/TRBV3-2 | TRBD2 | . | TRBJ2-3
CASSQDYRAPGNTIYF | TGCGCCAGCAGCCAAGATTACAGGGCCCCTGGAAACACCATATATTTT | TRBV4-3 | . | . | TRBJ1-3
CASSSRDRGDTEAFF | TGTGCCAGCAGCTCCCGGGACAGAGGTGACACTGAAGCTTTCTTT | TRBV7-9 | TRBD1 | few | TRBJ1-1